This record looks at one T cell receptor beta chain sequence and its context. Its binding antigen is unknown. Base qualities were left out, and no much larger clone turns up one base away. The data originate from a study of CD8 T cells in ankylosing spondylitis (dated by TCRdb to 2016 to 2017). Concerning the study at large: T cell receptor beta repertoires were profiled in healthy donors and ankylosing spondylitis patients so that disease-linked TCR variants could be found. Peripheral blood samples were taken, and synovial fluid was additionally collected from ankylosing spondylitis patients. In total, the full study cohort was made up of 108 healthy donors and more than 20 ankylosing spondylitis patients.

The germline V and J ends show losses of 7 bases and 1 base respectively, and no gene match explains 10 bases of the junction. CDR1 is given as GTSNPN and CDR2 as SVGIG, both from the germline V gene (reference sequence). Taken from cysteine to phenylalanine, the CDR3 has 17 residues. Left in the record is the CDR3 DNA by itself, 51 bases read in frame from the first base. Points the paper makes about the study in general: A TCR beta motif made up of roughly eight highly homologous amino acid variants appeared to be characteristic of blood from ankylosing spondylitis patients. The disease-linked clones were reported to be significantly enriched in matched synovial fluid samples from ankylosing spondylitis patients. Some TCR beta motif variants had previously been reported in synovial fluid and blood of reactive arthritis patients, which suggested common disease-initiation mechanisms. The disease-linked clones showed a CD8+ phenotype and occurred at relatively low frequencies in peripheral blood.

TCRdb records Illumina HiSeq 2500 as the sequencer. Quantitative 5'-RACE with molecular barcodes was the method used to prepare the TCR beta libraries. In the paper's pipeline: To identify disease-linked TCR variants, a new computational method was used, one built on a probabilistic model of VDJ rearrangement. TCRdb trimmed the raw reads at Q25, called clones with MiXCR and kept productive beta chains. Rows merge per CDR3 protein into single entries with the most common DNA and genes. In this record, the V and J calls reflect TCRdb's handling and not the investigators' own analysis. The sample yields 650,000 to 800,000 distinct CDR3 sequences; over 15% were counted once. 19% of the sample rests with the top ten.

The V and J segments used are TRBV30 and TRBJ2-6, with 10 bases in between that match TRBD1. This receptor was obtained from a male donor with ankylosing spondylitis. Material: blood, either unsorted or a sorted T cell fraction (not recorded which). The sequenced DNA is TGTGCCTACCTCCGGGACAGGGGATTGTCTGGGGCCAACGTCCTGACTTTC. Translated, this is CAYLRDRGLSGANVLTF. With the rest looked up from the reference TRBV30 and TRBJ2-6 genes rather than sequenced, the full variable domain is SQTIHQWPATLVQPVGSPLSLECTVEGTSNPNLYWYRQAAGRGLQLLFYSVGIGQISSEVPQNLSASRPQDRQFILSSKKLLLSDSGFYLCAYLRDRGLSGANVLTFGAGSRLTVL.